Below, one T cell receptor (beta chain) is given with its context. The sample originates from a study of T cell clonotyping in hematopoietic cell transplantation. Overall study: Recipients' pretransplant samples followed cytoreduction.

Noted time point: recipient sample about 28 days before transplant, after cytoreduction. Per the germline V gene, CDR1 is SGDLS and CDR2 is YYNGEE. This CDR3 comprises 15 residues. The V end was cut by 1 base, the J end by 2 bases, with 10 bases between. TCRdb's table, derived via immunoSEQ multiplex PCR, lists solely in-frame clones and lacks some. This table has about 10,000 clones, more than 85% appearing once. This chain connects TRBV9 to TRBJ1-5, with D possibly being TRBD1 (6 bases). The TCR was taken from a middle-aged woman with acute myeloid leukemia. Some clones in this sample may be carry-over from other donors' samples. This specimen was peripheral blood mononuclear cells, taken before stem cell transplant. CDR3 nucleotides: TGTGCCAGCAGCGTAAATCCAGGGGGCAATCAGCCCCAGCATTTT. Translated, it gives CASSVNPGGNQPQHF.